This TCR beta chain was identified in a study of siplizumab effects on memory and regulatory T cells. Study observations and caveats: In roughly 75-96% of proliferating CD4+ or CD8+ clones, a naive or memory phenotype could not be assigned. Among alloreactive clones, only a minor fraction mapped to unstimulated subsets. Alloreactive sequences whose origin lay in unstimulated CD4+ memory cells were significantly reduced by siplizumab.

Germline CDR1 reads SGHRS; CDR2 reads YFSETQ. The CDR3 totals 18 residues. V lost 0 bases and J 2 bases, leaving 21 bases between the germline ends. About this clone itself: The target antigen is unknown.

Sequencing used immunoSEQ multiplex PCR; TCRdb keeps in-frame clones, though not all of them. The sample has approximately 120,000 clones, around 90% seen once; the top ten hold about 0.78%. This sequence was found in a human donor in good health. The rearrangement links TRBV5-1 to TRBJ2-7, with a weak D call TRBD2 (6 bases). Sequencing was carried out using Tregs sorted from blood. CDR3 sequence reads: CASSLDTEGRIRTYEQYF. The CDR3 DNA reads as TGCGCCAGCAGCTTGGATACGGAGGGTAGAATAAGGACCTACGAGCAGTACTTC.